This passage covers 30 T cell receptor beta chains from one sample sequenced in a study of regulatory T cells in long-lasting Graves disease. Time point given: newly diagnosed GD, antithyroid drugs for less than 3 months. From RNA extracted from PBMCs, the TCR library was made. Investigators prepared the TCR beta libraries by applying iRepertoire HTBI primers and Arm-PCR of CDR3 regions. TCRdb re-analysed the multiplex PCR reads in MiXCR, keeping a single row per CDR3 protein. The data show 350,000 to 450,000 distinct CDR3 sequences, 10% to 15% seen once. These same data were also listed under a study on T cells in Graves' hyperthyroidism and ophthalmopathy.

Sequenced here: peripheral blood mononuclear cells (PBMCs), sampled at new diagnosis, from a patient treated with antithyroid drugs. These receptors originate from a young woman with Graves disease.

DNA of the CDR3: TGCAGTGTGCGAATAGGGGGGGCGAACACTGAAGCTTTCTTT. Translated: CSVRIGGANTEAFF. The rearrangement uses TRBV20-1 and TRBJ1-1; a weak D match, TRBD1 (6 bases). V was trimmed by 7 bases and J by 1 base, leaving 16 bases between them. This CDR3 is 14 amino acids long. Germline V gene data show CDR1 as DFQATT and CDR2 as SNEGSKA (reference sequence).

This clonotype was seen ten or more times. The gene calls are TRBV3-1 and TRBJ1-1; a weak D match, TRBD1 (5 bases). Per germline, CDR1 LGHDT and CDR2 YNNKEL (reference sequence). The CDR3 loop spans 15 amino acids. The germline V and J ends were trimmed by 1 base and 1 base, with 10 bases remaining between them. The CDR3 here is CASSQGRTRNTEAFF. The CDR3 region has the DNA TGTGCCAGCAGCCAAGGGCGGACAAGGAACACTGAAGCTTTCTTT.

This clonotype has ten or more counts. CDR3 sequence (DNA): TGTGCCAGCAGCTTAGAGATGTCTAGCGTACACTACGAGCAGTACTTC. Translating it yields CASSLEMSSVHYEQYF. The genes are TRBV7-2 and TRBJ2-7, with TRBD2 as a possible D gene (6 bases). This CDR3 has 16 residues. Trimming took off 1 base at V and 3 bases at J, with 16 bases between the two ends. Germline assignment: CDR1 SGHTA and CDR2 FQGNSA. Looking up the rest from reference TRBV7-2 and TRBJ2-7 gives the full variable domain: GAGVSQSPSNKVTEKGKDVELRCDPISGHTALYWYRQSLGQGLEFLIYFQGNSAPDKSGLPSDRFSAERTGGSVSTLTIQRTQQEDSAVYLCASSLEMSSVHYEQYFGPGTRLTVT.

This clonotype was picked up many times. V gene TRBV20-1 combines with J gene TRBJ2-5, with 7 bases fitting TRBD1. Germline V gene lookup returns CDR1 DFQATT and CDR2 SNEGSKA (reference sequence). CDR3 length: 12 residues. Unmatched junction bases numbered 6, after V lost 6 bases and J lost 5 bases. The CDR3 protein is CSARQGWETQYF. The CDR3 DNA sequence: TGCAGTGCCCGACAGGGTTGGGAGACCCAGTACTTC.

In its sample, this clonotype was seen many times. This rearrangement joins TRBV7-2 to TRBJ2-3; possibly TRBD1 for D (6 bases). This CDR3 comprises 14 residues. Deletions cut 0 bases from V and 4 bases from J, with 8 bases between. The V gene's germline CDR1 is SGHTA and CDR2 FQGNSA. CDR3 protein: CASSLANRADTQYF. CDR3 nucleotides: TGTGCCAGCAGCTTAGCAAACAGGGCAGATACGCAGTATTTT.

The chain links TRBV15 to TRBJ2-2, with 7 bases identical to TRBD2. The CDR3 length is 14 residues. J lost 5 bases, V lost 4 bases, and 4 bases had no gene match. Germline values: CDR1 LNHNV, CDR2 YYDKDF (reference sequence). The CDR3 region is CATSTSGRTGELFF. CDR3 bases: TGTGCCACCAGCACCTCCGGGAGGACCGGGGAGCTGTTTTTT.

In this sample, this clonotype turned up a few times. The genes are TRBV7-3 and TRBJ1-6; the D is unclear. Trimming pared 5 bases from V and 8 bases from J, leaving 16 bases between. From germline, CDR1 is SGHTA and CDR2 FQGTGA. The CDR3 sequence is 15 residues long. This CDR3 is CASSIRSAGDSPLHF. The CDR3, as DNA: TGTGCCAGCAGCATCAGGTCGGCAGGCGATTCACCCCTCCACTTT.

J is TRBJ1-1 and V is TRBV7-6; D call uncertain. V lost 1 base to trimming and J lost 0 bases, with 6 bases between them. Germline V lookup: CDR1 SGHVS, CDR2 FNYEAQ. The CDR3 runs to 14 residues. The CDR3 DNA is TGTGCCAGCAGCTTAGACCCGTTGAACACTGAAGCTTTCTTT. Amino acids: CASSLDPLNTEAFF. Complete variable domain (other parts from reference TRBV7-6 and TRBJ1-1): GAGVSQSPRYKVTKRGQDVALRCDPISGHVSLYWYRQALGQGPEFLTYFNYEAQQDKSGLPNDRFSAERPEGSISTLTIQRTEQRDSAMYRCASSLDPLNTEAFFGQGTRLTVV.

The gene calls are TRBV4-3 and TRBJ1-2; tentatively, D is TRBD1 (6 bases). CDR1 LGHNA and CDR2 YSLEER come from the germline V gene. V lost 0 bases, J lost 3 bases, and 14 bases lay in between. This CDR3 is built from 16 residues. CDR3 amino acids: CASSQDGGPGDYGYTF. Here the CDR3 DNA reads TGCGCCAGCAGCCAAGACGGGGGCCCCGGGGACTATGGCTACACCTTC.

This clonotype was observed many times. The rearrangement joins TRBV29-1 to TRBJ2-7; TRBD1 agrees at 10 bases. With V trimmed by 4 bases and J by 5 bases, 2 bases remained unmatched. Germline V lookup: CDR1 SQVTM, CDR2 ANQGSEA. CDR3 size: 12 residues. The CDR3 region has the DNA TGCAGCGTTGGACAGGGGGCACACGAGCAGTACGTC. Translation: CSVGQGAHEQYV.

At least ten counts were recorded for this clonotype. J is TRBJ2-7 and V is TRBV6-2 or TRBV6-3; the match to TRBD1 covers 8 bases. Germline CDR1 is MNHEY and CDR2 is SVGEGT. This CDR3 comprises 15 residues. The V and J ends lost 4 bases and 9 bases, in that order; junction bases with no gene match: 14. The CDR3 loop reads CASSSPGQAWRGQYF. The CDR3 nucleotides are TGTGCCAGCAGTTCCCCGGGACAGGCCTGGAGGGGGCAGTACTTC.

Many counts were recorded for this clonotype. V gene TRBV11-2 combines with J gene TRBJ1-1; 7 bases match TRBD1. This CDR3 is 14 amino acids long. Germline V gene sequence: CDR1 SGHAT, CDR2 FQNNGV. The V segment lost 1 base and the J segment 1 base; nucleotides outside the gene matches: 0. This CDR3 reads CASSLAGGNTEAFF. The CDR3 bases are TGTGCCAGCAGCTTAGCAGGGGGGAACACTGAAGCTTTCTTT.

In this sample, this clonotype turned up many times. The rearrangement joins TRBV3-1 to TRBJ2-3, with TRBD2 matching over 7 bases. From germline, CDR1 is LGHDT and CDR2 YNNKEL (reference sequence). The CDR3 sequence is 15 residues long. V was clipped by 3 bases and J by 8 bases; unmatched bases: 11. The CDR3 spells CASSQSSGHPGTQYF. Written as DNA, the CDR3 is TGTGCCAGCAGCCAGTCTAGCGGCCATCCCGGTACGCAGTATTTT.

The rearrangement links TRBV15 to TRBJ1-2; no clear D gene. V lost 3 bases and J 6 bases, leaving 17 bases between the germline ends. The CDR3 runs to 15 residues. The V gene's germline CDR1 is LNHNV and CDR2 YYDKDF (reference sequence). CDR3 DNA sequence: TGTGCCACCAGCAGCCACCCCCCAGCTCCCCATGGCTACACCTTC. Protein product: CATSSHPPAPHGYTF.

This clonotype has only a few counts. The chain links TRBV6-1 to TRBJ2-5; D perhaps matches TRBD1 (5 bases). Germline loops: CDR1 MNHNS, CDR2 SASEGT. There are 14 residues in the CDR3. V was clipped by 9 bases and J by 10 bases, with 24 bases between them. CDR3 loop: CASGSQTEKRGQYF. In nucleotides, the CDR3 is TGTGCCAGTGGAAGTCAGACAGAAAAAAGAGGCCAGTACTTC.

The chain has TRBV11-3 and TRBJ2-1, with 7 bases lining up with TRBD2. The V gene's germline CDR1 is SGHNT and CDR2 YENEEA. With V trimmed by 4 bases and J by 5 bases, 8 bases remained unmatched. The CDR3 runs 15 residues. The CDR3 DNA sequence: TGTGCCAGCAGCTCGGGACTAACGGGAGACAATGAGCAGTTCTTC. Its translation is CASSSGLTGDNEQFF.

This clonotype was picked up many times. The chain carries TRBV6-5 and TRBJ1-5, with TRBD1 as a possible D gene (5 bases). Germline V gene lookup returns CDR1 MNHEY and CDR2 SVGAGI. The CDR3 is made up of 14 amino acids. V was shortened by 2 bases and J by 5 bases, with 10 bases between the two germline ends. The CDR3, as DNA: TGTGCCAGCAGTTACGTCTGGGACGATCAGCCCCAGCATTTT. Protein product: CASSYVWDDQPQHF.

This clonotype was counted ten times or more. The chain is built from TRBV12-3 or TRBV12-4 and TRBJ1-1, with 7 bases that match TRBD1. The CDR3 is 15 residues long. J lost 2 bases, V lost 2 bases, and 5 bases had no gene match. CDR3 sequence reads: CASSLRTGFNTEAFF. The CDR3 nucleotides read TGTGCCAGCAGTTTAAGGACAGGATTCAACACTGAAGCTTTCTTT.

This chain connects TRBV7-9 to TRBJ1-6, with D possibly matching TRBD1 (6 bases). The CDR3 consists of 13 residues. Between the trimmed V and J ends, which lost 5 bases and 11 bases, there was a span of 13 bases. Germline CDR1 SEHNR, CDR2 FQNEAQ (reference sequence). The DNA for the CDR3 is TGTGCCAGCAGCCCAACAGGGAAAACACCCCTCCACTTT. Translated: CASSPTGKTPLHF.

This clonotype was observed at least ten times. The chain employs TRBV2 and TRBJ1-2, with D perhaps matching TRBD1 (6 bases). This CDR3 has 16 amino acids. Trimming removed 6 bases from V and 1 base from J, with 18 bases in between. Germline V gene lookup returns CDR1 SNHLY and CDR2 FYNNEI. CDR3 bases: TGTGCCAGCAGCTCTTTCATTGACAGGATTAACTATGGCTACACCTTC. This translates into CASSSFIDRINYGYTF.

This clonotype was observed at least ten times. The V gene is TRBV29-1, the J gene TRBJ1-1, with D unresolved. V dropped 1 base and J dropped 7 bases, with 13 bases sitting between them. The CDR3 length is 13 residues. From germline, CDR1 is SQVTM and CDR2 ANQGSEA. The CDR3 coding sequence is TGCAGCGTTGAAGCTAAGGCCACCTTTGAAGCTTTCTTT. Protein: CSVEAKATFEAFF.

The genes are TRBV9 and TRBJ1-3; 7 bases are a match to TRBD1. Germline V gives CDR1 SGDLS, CDR2 YYNGEE. V gave up 3 bases and J gave up 0 bases; unmatched junction bases: 3. The CDR3 runs 15 residues. The CDR3, as DNA: TGTGCCAGCAGCGGAGGGGACAGCTCTGGAAACACCATATATTTT. Translated: CASSGGDSSGNTIYF.

This clonotype was counted only a few times. The rearrangement uses TRBV12-3 or TRBV12-4 and TRBJ2-1; possibly TRBD2 for D (6 bases). The CDR3 consists of 16 residues. V lost 5 bases to trimming and J lost 6 bases, with 20 bases between them. In nucleotides, the CDR3 is TGTGCCAGCAGTCCCCTCAGGAGGGCCGGCCTCAATGAGCAGTTCTTC. Translated, it gives CASSPLRRAGLNEQFF.

Only a few counts were recorded for this clonotype. The V gene is TRBV25-1, the J gene TRBJ1-2, with D tentatively TRBD1 (6 bases). Germline values: CDR1 MGHDK, CDR2 SYGVNS. V lost 0 bases to trimming and J lost 6 bases, with 14 bases between them. CDR3 length equals 15 residues. In nucleotides, the CDR3 is TGTGCCAGCAGTGAATACCCACAGGGAGGGGATGGCTACACCTTC. As protein: CASSEYPQGGDGYTF.

This clonotype was detected ten times or more. The V call is TRBV10-3, the J call TRBJ1-2; unclear D gene. V was clipped by 3 bases and J by 3 bases, with 11 bases between them. Germline CDR1 is ENHRY and CDR2 is SYGVKD. The CDR3 totals 14 residues. CDR3 sequence reads: CAISEVRADYGYTF. CDR3 bases: TGTGCCATCAGTGAAGTGCGAGCAGACTATGGCTACACCTTC.

The V and J genes are TRBV15 and TRBJ1-5; no reliable D call. Germline values: CDR1 LNHNV, CDR2 YYDKDF (reference sequence). The V and J ends lost 0 bases and 0 bases respectively, with 30 bases between them. There are 23 residues in the CDR3. In DNA form, the CDR3 reads TGTGCCACCAGCAGAGATTGGGGTGACGATAAGGGTAGGTTCTGGTATAGCAATCAGCCCCAGCATTTT. Encoded protein: CATSRDWGDDKGRFWYSNQPQHF.

Comments on this clonotype: With a much larger clone just one base away, this may be a read error. The J gene is TRBJ2-4, the V gene TRBV7-3; D gene uncertain. The CDR3 spans 14 residues. From germline, CDR1 is SGHTA and CDR2 FQGTGA. V lost 5 bases, J lost 3 bases, and 11 bases lay in between. CDR3 coding DNA: TGTGCCAGCAGCCTGATATTTGGCAAAAACATTCAGTACTTC. Its protein product is CASSLIFGKNIQYF.

This clonotype was seen only a few times. The V gene is TRBV20-1, the J gene TRBJ1-2; TRBD1 matches at 7 bases. The trim removed 5 bases at V and 8 bases at J, leaving 14 bases unmatched. CDR3 length equals 14 residues. The germline CDR1 and CDR2 sequences are DFQATT and SNEGSKA (reference sequence). The chain's CDR3 is CSASPIDRDVGYTF. DNA for the CDR3: TGCAGTGCTTCCCCTATCGACAGGGACGTGGGCTACACCTTC.

There are a few counts of this clonotype. J is TRBJ1-2 and V is TRBV19; tentative D call: TRBD1 (5 bases). The CDR3 consists of 16 residues. Germline V gene lookup returns CDR1 LNHDA and CDR2 SQIVND (reference sequence). V was shortened by 3 bases and J by 0 bases, with 14 bases between the two germline ends. The chain's CDR3 is CASSIGWDGPNYGYTF. In DNA form, the CDR3 reads TGTGCCAGTAGTATCGGCTGGGACGGTCCTAACTATGGCTACACCTTC.

This clonotype was seen many times. V and J are TRBV7-9 and TRBJ2-5, with D unclear. This CDR3 contains 14 residues. V gave up 2 bases and J gave up 1 base, with 8 bases separating them. In germline, CDR1 is SEHNR, CDR2 FQNEAQ (reference sequence). The CDR3 protein is CASSLQDFQETQYF. The CDR3 region has the DNA TGTGCCAGCAGCTTACAGGATTTCCAAGAGACCCAGTACTTC.